This TCR beta chain is drawn from a study of blood T cell repertoires in COVID-19 (dated by TCRdb to 2020 to 2022). Notes on the research overall: Collaborator samples came from the United States, Italy and Spain and covered acute and convalescent phases of COVID-19. The prospective study material was composed of cDNA or gDNA derived from T cells, B-cell-depleted T cells, or PBMCs. HLA class I and class II types, where available, came from metadata supplied by the sample provider rather than from assay-based typing. Samples were obtained from the ongoing ImmuneRACE study (first 160 participants) and from 1,200 or so subjects provided by 6 global collaborators. A freely available public database, intended as a resource for researchers studying the immune response to SARS-CoV-2, is where the repertoires were released. The sample metadata nearly always contained a de-identified subject ID, COVID-19 status, age in years and sex. Deeply sampled blood TCRbeta repertoires from subjects exposed to, actively infected with, or recovered from COVID-19 were included in the dataset. On the study overall, not on this receptor specifically: The quantity of clinical and demographic metadata differed by source and by participant and was supplied without curation.

As to this clone: The specificity of this receptor is unknown. No per-base quality is available; no much larger clone lies one base away.

TCRbeta CDR3 regions were amplified from genomic DNA by means of the immunoSEQ Assay, a bias-controlled multiplex PCR. In the original analysis: Within the assay, amplification of reference gene primers was used to estimate how many nucleated cells each sample contained. Sequence reads were collapsed and filtered to measure the absolute abundance of every unique TCRbeta CDR3 rearrangement. For each sample, productive Simpson clonality was calculated by taking the square root of Simpson's diversity index across productive rearrangements. TCRdb re-hosts the immuneACCESS table, in-frame sequences only. Its copies lack some clones; in the studies checked, an unresolved V gene accounts for under half of them, and the cause for the rest is not known. D and trimming come from the DNA, and the V and J calls and clone size come from that table. The sample table contains 200,000 to 250,000 clones; only one count was recorded for 82% of them. 14% to 15% of the sample belongs to the ten largest clones.

In the prospective study, participants were about 18 to 89 years old, resided in approximately 25 geographic areas of the United States, and were enrolled through a virtual design. In the prospective study, cohorts were assigned on the basis of participant-reported clinical history obtained from a screening survey and a study questionnaire. For ImmuneRACE Cohort 3, a participant was defined as recovered based on two consecutive negative NP/OP PCR tests, clearance by a healthcare professional, or resolution of symptoms. Each participant in the prospective study had whole blood, serum and a nasopharyngeal or oropharyngeal swab collected by mobile phlebotomists. Additional blood draws and questionnaires over a 2-month period could optionally be provided by prospective study participants. Prospective study blood samples were shipped either frozen or at room temperature before DNA extraction. Trimming at the junction amounts to 4 bases on V and 0 bases on J, and the germline ends lie 14 bases apart. Based on the germline V gene, the CDR1 and CDR2 sequences are LGHNA and YNFKEQ. The CDR3, cysteine through phenylalanine, is 16 amino acids long. Kept here is only the CDR3 DNA, which spans 48 bases and is read in frame from base 1.

This clonotype was sampled from a man aged 35-49 years who had recovered from COVID-19. Material: PBMCs or T cells enriched from blood (not recorded which). This chain is built from TRBV4-2 and TRBJ2-3; too little of a D gene remains to name it. The CDR3: CASSRRGETSTDTQYF. The DNA is TGTGCCAGCAGCCGAAGAGGAGAGACTAGCACAGATACGCAGTATTTT.